The rows below give T cell receptor beta chains drawn from one sample of a study of blood T cell repertoires in COVID-19. Only in-frame clones appear in the TCRdb table, and some are missing; sequencing was by immunoSEQ multiplex PCR. The sample lists roughly 47,000 clones, roughly 88% occurring once. Sequencing was carried out using peripheral blood. These receptors all stem from a woman older than 75 with COVID-19, enrolled during active disease. Both conserved end residues are trimmed from each CDR3. Clone size is stated in some rows and not others, as once, few, many or a class when expanded.

v_call	j_call	clone_size	cdr3_aa
TRBV24-1	TRBJ2-1	.	ATSSQGARNEQF
TRBV4-3	TRBJ2-2	.	ASSHKGGGIGELF
TRBV19	TRBJ2-6	.	ASTNRLGSGANVLT
TRBV27	TRBJ2-2	.	ASSLEGGELF
TRBV19	TRBJ2-2	once	ATSGVLNTGELF
TRBV6-5	TRBJ1-5	.	ASSRDRGTYQPQH
TRBV9	TRBJ1-2	.	ASSVAAGQGNYT
TRBV5-4	TRBJ2-7	few	ASSPTGGHHEQY
TRBV28	TRBJ2-5	.	ASSLGQGVLETQY
TRBV19	TRBJ1-5	.	ASSTRQGSQPQH
TRBV15	TRBJ2-5	few	ATSRSRDRLKETQY
TRBV7-9	TRBJ2-5	.	ASSLGLSGSGQETQY
TRBV19	TRBJ1-1	.	ASSGPGQGGYTEAF
TRBV28	TRBJ1-1	.	ASSLLRGETEAF
TRBV7-9	TRBJ2-4	.	ASSWTGGTGNIQY
TRBV19	TRBJ1-4	.	ASTPRTGTDEKLF
TRBV19	TRBJ2-5	.	ASSKGLAGGLQETQY
TRBV18	TRBJ1-4	.	ASRTGTLNEKLF
TRBV7-2	TRBJ2-1	.	ASRPSGSFPNEQF
TRBV6-2/TRBV6-3	TRBJ1-2	.	ASSTNPDRGRSYGYT
TRBV5-1	TRBJ2-1	few	ASSDAFSSYNEQF
TRBV5-1	TRBJ2-7	.	ASSLVRAGAYEQY
TRBV6-1	TRBJ2-1	.	ASSEGWSGNEQF
TRBV7-9	TRBJ2-1	.	ASSLGGYYEQF
TRBV4-1	TRBJ1-2	.	ASSQESGVST
TRBV29-1	TRBJ1-1	.	SGGFFDTEAF
TRBV5-1	TRBJ1-5	.	ASSLSDLSNQPQH
TRBV28	TRBJ1-5	few	ASSPTQGGNQPQH
TRBV6-1	TRBJ2-7	.	ASSDLMNSHGEQY
TRBV5-6	TRBJ1-4	.	ASSDRGNEKLF
TRBV7-2	TRBJ2-1	.	ASSLNVWRTDLSYNEQF
TRBV28	TRBJ2-7	.	ASSPPPSGDYEQY
TRBV3-1/TRBV3-2	TRBJ1-1	.	ASRQATEAF
TRBV5-4	TRBJ2-3	once	ASSLQLAGGTDTQY
TRBV5-4	TRBJ2-3	.	ASSPGTSGGAGSDTQY
TRBV5-1	TRBJ2-7	.	ASSLSPGQGGFHEQY
TRBV19	TRBJ2-7	.	ASRAGGTYEQY
TRBV9	TRBJ2-2	.	ASSPRTGSNTGELF
TRBV7-2	TRBJ1-4	.	ASSLVGLGGTNEKLF
TRBV5-1	TRBJ2-1	.	ASSFIRTTNNEQF
TRBV5-6	TRBJ1-1	.	ASREGQYNTEAF
TRBV5-6	TRBJ2-3	.	ATARDRSTDTQY